One T cell receptor (beta chain) is described in this entry. In its sample, this clone was seen a few times. This receptor's antigen is unknown. No much larger clone exists at a distance of one base, and base qualities are not known. The sample holds other DNA sequences that translate to the same CDR3. Reading from cysteine to phenylalanine, the CDR3 counts 14 amino acids. CDR3 DNA is the only sequence kept; it has 42 bases, read in frame from the first base. The junction shows trimming of 2 bases on V and 4 bases on J, plus 12 bases between the germline ends. CDR1 and CDR2, looked up from the germline V gene, are MNHEY and SVGAGI. The data stem from a study of Ad26.COV2.S vaccination and SARS-CoV-2 variants (TCRdb year 2021). Broadly, across the study: Donors in the vaccine arm were drawn from COV1001, a multicentre, randomized, double-blind, placebo-controlled phase I-IIa trial testing Ad26.COV2.S in healthy adults. Ad26.COV2.S was given intramuscularly at 5x10^10 or 1x10^11 viral particles, as a single shot or as two shots 56 days apart. The specificity and breadth of SARS-CoV-2-reactive T cell receptors after Ad26.COV2.S vaccination were assessed by TCRbeta repertoire sequencing. The TCR-sequenced set comprised around 30 samples: approximately 19 Ad26.COV2.S vaccine recipients, 5 placebo recipients and 8 SARS-CoV-2 convalescent individuals. Participants in the trial were split at random into five groups of five each, receiving low-dose or high-dose Ad26.COV2.S once or twice, or else placebo on both occasions. Blinding of investigators to trial group allocation was maintained during experiments and outcome assessment.

The immunoSEQ Assay was the method used to sequence TCRbeta CDR3 regions. After extraction, genomic DNA underwent amplification by bias-controlled multiplex PCR, followed by high-throughput sequencing. Per the source publication's procedure: Collapsing and filtering of sequences were performed to quantify the absolute abundance of each unique TCRbeta CDR3 region. T cell fraction was estimated by normalizing TCRbeta template counts to usable DNA, with usable DNA measured through amplification of reference genes found in all nucleated cells. Repertoire TCRs were annotated as SARS-CoV-2-specific when V gene, CDR3 amino acid sequence and J gene were exactly matched to a known reactive TCR set. The reference SARS-CoV-2 TCR set came from MIRA and was filtered for enrichment in COVID-19-positive ImmuneCODE repertoires, removing public or cross-reactive TCRs. Based on the MIRA antigens, annotated TCRs were further analysed at the level of specific ORF or position within ORF. Depth was the summed frequency of annotated unique rearrangements, while breadth was defined as annotated unique rearrangements over total unique productive rearrangements. Two-sided Wilcoxon rank-sum tests were applied when comparing TCR breadth between groups. TCRdb obtained this table from immuneACCESS and retained in-frame rearrangements with V and J assigned. These tables miss some clones; where compared with another copy, unresolved V genes account for less than half of the shortfall, and the remainder is unexplained. The D gene and trimming were derived from the DNA, and the V and J assignments and clone size from that table. This sample has a few hundred thousand clones in its table, and 83% of those were observed once. Clones ranked in the top ten supply about 7.4% of the sample.

Findings and caveats that apply to the study as a whole: The study was not powered for comparison of responses between vaccine doses or regimens. After vaccination, substantial breadth of spike-specific CD8+ and CD4+ T cell responses was reported. The authors noted that total T cell responses may have been underestimated by the TCR breadth and depth analyses. Vaccine and placebo recipients had comparable non-spike TCR breadth, which fits with the vaccine containing only spike. Ad26.COV2.S recipients had higher spike-specific TCR breadth than placebo recipients (P = 0.0014).

The treatment or condition label corresponds to: approximately 18 received Ad26.COV2.S at low or high dose, single or two shots; about 5 received placebo; per-sample allocation not given. Repertoires of vaccine and placebo recipients were sequenced from samples taken on day 63 after the first injection. Between 29 July and 7 August 2020, Cohort 1b enrolled about two dozen adults aged 18-55 years at one site in Boston, USA. Ad26.COV2.S was a replication-incompetent adenovirus type 26 vector that expressed a prefusion-stabilized SARS-CoV-2 spike protein derived from the original Wuhan strain. The source material was peripheral blood, sampled in a trial of Ad26.COV2.S vaccine versus placebo. The chain employs TRBV6-5 and TRBJ2-7; the D gene cannot be resolved reliably. The TCR comes from a person aged 18-65 years who received the Ad26.COV2.S COVID-19 vaccine or a placebo. The DNA sequence reads TGTGCCAGCAGTTACGGCGGCGGTGGGTACGAGCAGTACTTC. Protein translation: CASSYGGGGYEQYF.